These 19 T cell receptor beta chains came from one sample sequenced in a study of breast tumors, draining lymph nodes, adjacent tissues. Via MiXCR, TCRdb re-called the multiplex PCR reads, giving one row per CDR3 protein. The sample has 85,000 to 130,000 distinct CDR3 sequences; 21% are singletons. The lymph nodes were axillary draining lymph nodes from breast cancer patients. Sample: axillary lymph node tissue. The receptors derive from a female donor with breast cancer. Some clones in this sample may be carry-over from other donors' samples.

This clonotype was recorded at least ten times. The V call is TRBV7-9, the J call TRBJ1-5, with 7 bases aligning to TRBD1. The CDR3 loop spans 12 amino acids. Looked up from germline, CDR1 is SEHNR and CDR2 is FQNEAQ (reference sequence). J gave up 6 bases and V 5 bases, and 1 base lay outside the gene matches. CDR3: CASSQGGQPQHF. Here the CDR3 DNA reads TGTGCCAGCAGCCAGGGGGGTCAGCCCCAGCATTTT. The variable domain in full, with the rest retrieved from reference TRBV7-9 and TRBJ1-5, is DTGVSQNPRHKITKRGQNVTFRCDPISEHNRLYWYRQTLGQGPEFLTYFQNEAQLEKSRLLSDRFSAERPKGSFSTLEIQRTEQGDSAMYLCASSQGGQPQHFGDGTRLSIL.

Concerning this clonotype itself: One base away lies a much larger clone, so this may be a sequencing read error. V usage is TRBV28 and J usage is TRBJ2-7; possible D gene TRBD1, 6 bases. CDR1 and CDR2 from the germline V gene are MDHEN and SYDVKM. The CDR3 contains 11 residues. This CDR3 is CASHTGYGQYF. CDR3 DNA sequence: TGTGCCAGCCATACAGGGTACGGGCAGTACTTC.

This clonotype was recorded many times. The V gene is TRBV11-2, the J gene TRBJ2-3; the match to TRBD2 covers 8 bases. Germline CDR1 and CDR2: SGHAT and FQNNGV. The junction had 3 bases not matched to a gene; V was cut back by 1 base and J by 9 bases. The CDR3 runs 13 residues. The CDR3: CASSLAGGRTQYF. Written as DNA, the CDR3 is TGTGCCAGCAGCTTAGCGGGAGGGAGGACGCAGTATTTT.

This clonotype was detected ten times or more. The chain is built from TRBV12-3 or TRBV12-4 and TRBJ2-3, with no clear D. V was trimmed by 1 base and J by 4 bases, leaving 9 bases between them. The CDR3 has 14 residues. The CDR3, as DNA: TGTGCCAGCAGTTTAGGGGGTTCTCCAGATACGCAGTATTTT. It encodes CASSLGGSPDTQYF.

This clonotype was seen repeatedly, ten times or more. The V call is TRBV5-1, the J call TRBJ2-7; possible D gene TRBD1, 5 bases. The length of the CDR3 is 15 residues. Trimming stripped 4 bases from V and 5 bases from J, with 19 bases between. From germline, CDR1 is SGHRS and CDR2 YFSETQ. CDR3 sequence reads: CASSIATAPVNEQYF. The CDR3 nucleotides read TGCGCCAGCAGCATTGCGACAGCCCCAGTGAACGAGCAGTACTTC.

This clonotype showed up many times. This chain uses TRBV5-1 with TRBJ2-3, with 7 bases lining up with TRBD2. CDR3 length: 15 amino acids. The V gene's germline CDR1 is SGHRS and CDR2 YFSETQ. The V gene end was trimmed by 5 bases and the J gene end by 4 bases; junction bases not matched to a gene: 10. CDR3 coding DNA: TGCGCCAGCAGACGGTGGGGGGGAGGGTCAGATACGCAGTATTTT. It translates to CASRRWGGGSDTQYF.

This clonotype has a count of ten or more. The V gene is TRBV9, the J gene TRBJ2-1; 10 nucleotides agree with TRBD1. With 0 bases clipped from V and 6 bases from J, the junction kept 9 bases outside the gene matches. The CDR3 spans 17 residues. Germline V CDR1 and CDR2: SGDLS, YYNGEE. CDR3 bases: TGTGCCAGCAGCGTAGGGCGGGACAGGGGCCTTGGCAATGAGCAGTTCTTC. Its protein product is CASSVGRDRGLGNEQFF.

This clonotype has a count of ten or more. One end of the junction varies from germline; a read error may be responsible. The CDR3 DNA is TGTGCCAGCAGCGCCGGACTAGCGGGAGGGCTATTTTTC. Translation gives CASSAGLAGGLFF. The V gene is TRBV9, the J gene TRBJ2-7, with 15 bases that match TRBD2. CDR1 SGDLS and CDR2 YYNGEE come from the germline V gene. The CDR3 sequence is 13 residues long.

Remarks on this clonotype: A much larger clonotype is one base distant, so this may be a read error. The rearrangement links TRBV18 to TRBJ2-7, with a weak D call TRBD1 (5 bases). Trimming removed 3 bases at V and 9 bases at J, with 18 bases between. Germline V gene sequence: CDR1 KGHSH, CDR2 LQKENI. There are 14 residues in the CDR3. This CDR3 is CASSPPTALGGQYF. The CDR3 DNA is TGTGCCAGCTCACCTCCGACAGCCCTGGGTGGGCAGTACTTC.

This clonotype was observed many times. The CDR3 loop reads CASSPAGFLSTDTQYF. DNA for the CDR3: TGTGCCAGCAGCCCAGCCGGGTTTCTTAGCACAGATACGCAGTATTTT. This rearrangement joins TRBV9 to TRBJ2-3; the D is unclear. The CDR3 covers 16 residues. Germline V lookup: CDR1 SGDLS, CDR2 YYNGEE. The V and J ends lost 4 bases and 0 bases respectively, with 15 bases between them.

This clonotype came up many times. The V gene is TRBV27, the J gene TRBJ2-7; 15 positions match TRBD2. This CDR3 has 15 amino acids. Germline-derived CDR1 and CDR2 are MNHEY and SMNVEV (reference sequence). With 5 bases clipped from V and 6 bases from J, the junction kept 5 bases outside the gene matches. The CDR3 DNA is TGTGCCAGCAGTCTCCGGACTAGCGGGGGGGGCGAGCAGTACTTC. Translation: CASSLRTSGGGEQYF.

This clonotype was observed many times. The rearrangement joins TRBV19 to TRBJ2-3, with 14 nucleotides matching TRBD2. CDR1 is LNHDA and CDR2 is SQIVND in the germline V gene (reference sequence). The CDR3 spans 15 residues. V shed 6 bases, J shed 5 bases, and the junction held 4 bases outside the gene matches. The chain's CDR3 is CASSTGLAGVDTQYF. The DNA for the CDR3 is TGTGCCAGTAGCACGGGACTAGCGGGAGTAGATACGCAGTATTTT.

This clonotype came up many times. Compared with germline, one end of the junction differs, possibly owing to a read error. V is TRBV12-3 or TRBV12-4 and J is TRBJ2-6; D not resolved. The CDR3 totals 14 residues. The chain's CDR3 is CASSLVSGANVLTF. The CDR3 DNA sequence: TGTGCCAGCAGCTTAGTTTCTGGGGCCAACGTCCTGACTTTC.

This sequence joins TRBV11-1 and TRBJ2-6; a weak D match, TRBD2 (6 bases). The CDR3 sequence is 17 residues long. Trimming removed 5 bases from V and 0 bases from J, with 14 bases in between. Per the germline V gene, CDR1 is SGHAT and CDR2 is FQDESV (reference sequence). The CDR3 here is CASSLNGGSSGANVLTF. The CDR3 DNA reads as TGTGCCAGCAGCCTTAACGGGGGTTCCTCTGGGGCCAACGTCCTGACTTTC.

This clonotype was picked up a small number of times. The CDR3 here is CASSLSRSGNEQFF. CDR3 DNA sequence: TGTGCCAGCAGTTTGTCCAGGTCCGGCAATGAGCAGTTCTTC. The genes are TRBV27 and TRBJ2-1, with unresolved D. The CDR3 is 14 residues long. CDR1 and CDR2 from the germline V gene are MNHEY and SMNVEV (reference sequence). V shed 3 bases and J shed 6 bases, with 12 bases lying between them.

Comment on this clonotype: This may stem from a read error, because a much larger clone lies one nucleotide away. This sequence joins TRBV9 and TRBJ2-2; the D gene could be TRBD1 or TRBD2 (6 bases each). CDR3 size: 16 residues. Germline assignment: CDR1 SGDLS and CDR2 YYNGEE. The V end was cut by 0 bases, the J end by 6 bases, with 15 bases between. The CDR3 DNA sequence: TGTGCCAGCAGCGTAGCCGGGGGACAAAACGCCGGGGAGCTGTTTTTT. The encoded protein is CASSVAGGQNAGELFF. Looking up the rest from reference TRBV9 and TRBJ2-2 gives the full variable domain: DSGVTQTPKHLITATGQRVTLRCSPRSGDLSVYWYQQSLDQGLQFLIQYYNGEERAKGNILERFSAQQFPDLHSELNLSSLELGDSALYFCASSVAGGQNAGELFFGEGSRLTVL.

This chain joins TRBV18 and TRBJ1-2, with TRBD1 as a possible D gene (6 bases). The CDR3 is 13 residues long. The V and J ends lost 3 bases and 8 bases respectively, with 13 bases between them. Germline V gene sequence: CDR1 KGHSH, CDR2 LQKENI. The DNA of the CDR3 is TGTGCCAGCTCACCCCGACGGGGGCAAGGCTACACCTTC. Amino acid sequence: CASSPRRGQGYTF.

The chain recombines TRBV19 with TRBJ1-5, with 11 nucleotides matching TRBD1. Per the germline V gene, CDR1 is LNHDA and CDR2 is SQIVND (reference sequence). V dropped 1 base and J dropped 6; count of bases not matched to a gene: 5. CDR3 length: 16 amino acids. The CDR3 DNA is TGTGCCAGTAGTATAGCCGGACAGGGGGCCAGTCAGCCCCAGCATTTT. Translation: CASSIAGQGASQPQHF.

There are many counts of this clonotype. The chain couples TRBV5-1 to TRBJ2-5, with D perhaps TRBD1 (6 bases). The CDR3 is 15 amino acids. The germline CDR1 and CDR2 sequences are SGHRS and YFSETQ. The V and J ends lost 3 bases and 2 bases respectively, with 14 bases between them. The CDR3 nucleotides are TGCGCCAGCAGCTCAAGGCCCGGGACACAAGAGACCCAGTACTTC. This encodes CASSSRPGTQETQYF.